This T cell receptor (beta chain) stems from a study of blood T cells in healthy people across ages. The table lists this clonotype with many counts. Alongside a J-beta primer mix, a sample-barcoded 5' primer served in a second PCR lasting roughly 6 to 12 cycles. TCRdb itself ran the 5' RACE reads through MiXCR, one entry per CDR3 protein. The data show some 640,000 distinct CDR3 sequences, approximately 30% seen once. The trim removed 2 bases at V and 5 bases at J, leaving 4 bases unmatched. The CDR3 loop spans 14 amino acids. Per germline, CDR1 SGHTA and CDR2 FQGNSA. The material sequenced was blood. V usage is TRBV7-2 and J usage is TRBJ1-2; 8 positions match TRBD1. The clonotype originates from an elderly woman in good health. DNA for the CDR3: TGTGCCAGCAGCTTACCAGGGGGCAAGTATGGCTACACCTTC. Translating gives CASSLPGGKYGYTF.